In its sample, the clone carrying this T cell receptor beta chain was seen many times. Its antigen is not known. Fresh 10 ml peripheral blood yielded PBMCs. The sample is drawn from a study of T cells in Graves' hyperthyroidism and ophthalmopathy. Background on the study: At initial diagnosis, before any treatment had begun, peripheral blood was obtained. Overall study findings and caveats: Appearing also in blood were most of the thyroid clonotypes expanded above 0.001. Stable hyperthyroidism and ophthalmopathy were separated using 13 V-J signatures.

TCR beta CDR3 regions were amplified from RNA. Initially, a first-round RT-PCR of the TCR CDR3 employed the HTBI primer set. TCRdb used MiXCR to reprocess the multiplex PCR reads, holding one entry per CDR3 protein. The repertoire holds about 380,000 distinct CDR3 sequences, with less than 20% as singletons. The CDR3 extends over 15 amino acids. V gave up 0 bases and J gave up 6 bases; unmatched junction bases: 5. Per germline, CDR1 SGDLS and CDR2 YYNGEE. V is TRBV9 and J is TRBJ1-4; 7 nucleotides match TRBD1. Sequenced material: blood. The TCR comes from a man between 18 and 35 years old with Graves' ophthalmopathy. CDR3: CASSVGAGGHEKLFF. As DNA, the CDR3 is TGTGCCAGCAGCGTAGGTGCAGGGGGGCATGAAAAACTGTTTTTT.